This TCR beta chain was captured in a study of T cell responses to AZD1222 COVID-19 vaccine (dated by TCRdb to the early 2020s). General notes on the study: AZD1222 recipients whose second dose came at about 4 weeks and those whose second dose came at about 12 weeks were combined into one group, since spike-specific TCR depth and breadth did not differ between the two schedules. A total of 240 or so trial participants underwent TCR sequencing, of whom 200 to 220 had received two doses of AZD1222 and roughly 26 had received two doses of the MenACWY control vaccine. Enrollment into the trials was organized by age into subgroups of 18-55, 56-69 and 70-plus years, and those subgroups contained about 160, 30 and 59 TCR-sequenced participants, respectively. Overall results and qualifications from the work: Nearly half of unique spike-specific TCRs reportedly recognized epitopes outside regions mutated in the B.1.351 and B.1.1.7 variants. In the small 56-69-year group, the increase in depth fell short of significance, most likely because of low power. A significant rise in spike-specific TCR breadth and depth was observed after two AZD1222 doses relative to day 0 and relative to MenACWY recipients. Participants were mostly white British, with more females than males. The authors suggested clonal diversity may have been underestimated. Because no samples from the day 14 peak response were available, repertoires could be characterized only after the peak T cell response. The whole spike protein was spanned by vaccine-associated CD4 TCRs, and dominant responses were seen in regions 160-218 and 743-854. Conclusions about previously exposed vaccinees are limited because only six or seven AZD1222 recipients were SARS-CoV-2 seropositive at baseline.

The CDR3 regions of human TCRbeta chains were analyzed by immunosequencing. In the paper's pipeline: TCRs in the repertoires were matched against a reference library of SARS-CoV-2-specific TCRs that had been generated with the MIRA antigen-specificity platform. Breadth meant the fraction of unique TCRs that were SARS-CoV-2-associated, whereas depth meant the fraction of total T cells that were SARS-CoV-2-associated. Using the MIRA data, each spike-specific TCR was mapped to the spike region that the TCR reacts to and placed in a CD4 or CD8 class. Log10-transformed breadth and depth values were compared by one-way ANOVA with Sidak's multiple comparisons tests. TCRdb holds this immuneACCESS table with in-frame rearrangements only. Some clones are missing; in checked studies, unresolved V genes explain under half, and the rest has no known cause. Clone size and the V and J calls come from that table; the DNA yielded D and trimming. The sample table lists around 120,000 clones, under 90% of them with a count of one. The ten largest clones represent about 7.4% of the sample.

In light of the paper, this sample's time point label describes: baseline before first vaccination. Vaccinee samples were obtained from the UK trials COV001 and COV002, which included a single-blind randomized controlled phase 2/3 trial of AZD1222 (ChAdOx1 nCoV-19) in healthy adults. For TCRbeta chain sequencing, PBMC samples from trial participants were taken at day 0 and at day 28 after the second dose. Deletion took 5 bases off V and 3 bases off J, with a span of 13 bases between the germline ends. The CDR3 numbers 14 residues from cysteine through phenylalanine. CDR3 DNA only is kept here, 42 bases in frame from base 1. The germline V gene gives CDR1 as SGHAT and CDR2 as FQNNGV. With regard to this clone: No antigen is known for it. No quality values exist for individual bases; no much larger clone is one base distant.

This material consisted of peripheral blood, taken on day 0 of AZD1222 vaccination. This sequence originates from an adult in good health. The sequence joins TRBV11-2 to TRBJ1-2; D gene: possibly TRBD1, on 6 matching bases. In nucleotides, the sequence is TGTGCCAGCAGCCCCGCCGGGGGCCACTATGGCTACACCTTC. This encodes CASSPAGGHYGYTF.